The sequence of this TCR beta chain was determined in a study of regulatory T cells in long-lasting Graves disease. Study overall: Graves' patients diagnosed newly had used antithyroid drugs under 3 months. Study-level results: Relative to newly diagnosed Graves' patients, persistent ones had lower TCR diversity.

This clonotype was detected ten times or more. Its cognate antigen is unknown. The time point here: newly diagnosed GD, antithyroid drugs for less than 3 months. Preparation of the TCR library used RNA extracted from PBMCs. Diagnosis followed American Thyroid Association guidelines for Graves' disease. CDR3 length: 15 amino acids. Trimming pared 0 bases from V and 2 bases from J, leaving 9 bases between. Germline V lookup: CDR1 KGHSH, CDR2 LQKENI. To make TCR beta libraries, researchers used iRepertoire HTBI primers and Arm-PCR of CDR3 regions. TCRdb called the multiplex PCR reads again in MiXCR, with one record for every CDR3 protein. The sample includes some 350,000 distinct CDR3 sequences, 15% to 20% of them seen just once. The data also belong to a second study, concerning T cells in Graves' hyperthyroidism and ophthalmopathy.

This chain joins TRBV18 and TRBJ2-3, with D possibly being TRBD2 (6 bases). The source was peripheral blood mononuclear cells (PBMCs), collected at new diagnosis, from a patient treated with antithyroid drugs. The sequence was collected from a woman between 18 and 29 years old with Graves disease. CDR3 DNA: TGTGCCAGCTCACCACCGCAGGGACTCACAGATACGCAGTATTTT. Translated, it gives CASSPPQGLTDTQYF. Filled out from reference TRBV18 and TRBJ2-3, the complete variable domain reads NAGVMQNPRHLVRRRGQEARLRCSPMKGHSHVYWYRQLPEEGLKFMVYLQKENIIDESGMPKERFSAEFPKEGPSILRIQQVVRGDSAAYFCASSPPQGLTDTQYFGPGTRLTVL.